This T cell receptor (beta chain) was sequenced for a study of T cell responses to AZD1222 COVID-19 vaccine. Libraries were prepared by immunoSEQ multiplex PCR; TCRdb keeps only in-frame clonotypes and omits some of them. Of about 120,000 clones in the sample, 92% are singletons; the top ten hold 11% to 15%. With 3 bases removed from V and 6 bases from J, the gap between germline ends came to 6 bases. This CDR3 is built from 12 residues. CDR1 and CDR2 (germline): LNHNV, YYDKDF (reference sequence). With regard to this clone: Antigen specificity is unknown.

Study-level findings and limits: Distributed over spike, vaccine-associated CD4 TCRs predominated at 160-218 and 743-854. Researchers took repertoire samples only after the peak T cell response had come.

The sample was peripheral blood, taken on day 0 of AZD1222 vaccination. The chain carries TRBV15 and TRBJ2-1; D might be TRBD1 (5 bases). The clonotype was recovered from an adult in good health. CDR3 sequence (DNA): TGTGCCACCAGCAGCAGGGTCAATGAGCAGTTCTTC. Protein: CATSSRVNEQFF. Based on the CDR3 plus reference TRBV15 and TRBJ2-1, the full variable domain is DAMVIQNPRYQVTQFGKPVTLSCSQTLNHNVMYWYQQKSSQAPKLLFHYYDKDFNNEADTPDNFQSRRPNTSFCFLDIRSPGLGDTAMYLCATSSRVNEQFFGPGTRLTVL.